This T cell receptor (beta chain) was captured in a study of CD8 T cells in ankylosing spondylitis. The junction had 12 bases not matched to a gene; V was cut back by 0 bases and J by 6 bases. The germline CDR1 and CDR2 sequences are SQVTM and ANQGSEA. The CDR3 contains 16 residues. Broader study findings: Ankylosing spondylitis blood seemed to carry a telltale TCR beta motif made of several highly homologous variants. Significant enrichment of disease-linked clones was reported in matched ankylosing spondylitis synovial fluid. Prior literature has documented some motif variants in synovial fluid and blood from reactive arthritis.

Comments on this clonotype: Antigen: not known.

TCRdb itself ran the 5' RACE reads through MiXCR, one entry per CDR3 protein. The sample yields 470,000 or so distinct CDR3 sequences, roughly 27% seen once. The sequencing input was blood, either unsorted or a sorted T cell fraction (not recorded which). The clonotype was recovered from a male donor with ankylosing spondylitis. V is TRBV29-1 and J is TRBJ1-2, with 8 bases lining up with TRBD1. CDR3 DNA: TGCAGCGTTGAAGATCTTCAAGGACAGGGCGGTAATGGCTACACCTTC. Translated, it gives CSVEDLQGQGGNGYTF.